This is a list of T cell receptor beta chains from one sample in a study of blood T cells in healthy people across ages. TCRdb reprocessed the 5' RACE reads with MiXCR, giving one entry per CDR3 protein. The sample has around 710,000 distinct CDR3 sequences, roughly 41% seen once. The specimen was blood. The receptors here all came from an older woman in good health. Both conserved end residues are part of each CDR3. A D gene is named only where the DNA matches it firmly.

v_gene	d_gene	j_gene	CDR3aa
TRBV7-2	NA	TRBJ1-2	CASGLGQGPSYGYTF
TRBV25-1	NA	TRBJ1-2	CASSARRGGTLPGYTF
TRBV20-1	NA	TRBJ2-1	CSAPHPSAYNEQFF
TRBV7-2	TRBD2	TRBJ2-1	CASSLTSSGSGANEQFF
TRBV20-1	TRBD1	TRBJ2-5	CSAGPRQLQGVGQETQYF
TRBV29-1	NA	TRBJ2-3	CSVAQGPDAQYF
TRBV10-3	TRBD1	TRBJ1-1	CAISEPGTGNTEAFF
TRBV3-1	NA	TRBJ2-1	CASSQGERDYNEQFF
TRBV6-5	NA	TRBJ2-7	CASRRTIESYEQYF
TRBV18	TRBD1	TRBJ2-7	CASLPGQGAYEQYF
TRBV6-2/TRBV6-3	TRBD1	NA	CASRIGQVIYEQYF
TRBV7-2	NA	TRBJ1-1	CASSHGALEAFF
TRBV20-1	TRBD1	TRBJ2-1	CSASWAGGFDNEQFF
TRBV5-6	TRBD1	TRBJ1-1	CASGGDRAHTEAFF
TRBV4-1	NA	TRBJ2-1	CASSQMRGNEQFF
TRBV4-2	NA	TRBJ2-7	CASSQERGATYEQYF
TRBV28	NA	TRBJ1-2	CASTSRRDPEGMDYGYTF
TRBV3-1	NA	TRBJ1-2	CASSQEAGQRLGYTF
TRBV7-3	TRBD1	TRBJ1-2	CASSSQGGRFVSGYTF
TRBV4-3	NA	TRBJ1-6	CASSQDRVGLSPLHF
TRBV5-1	NA	TRBJ2-3	CASSLDREQDTQYF
TRBV25-1	NA	TRBJ1-1	CASSPLRGVGNTEAFF
TRBV20-1	NA	TRBJ2-7	CSASSLATPRKSYEQYF
TRBV9	NA	TRBJ1-3	CASSGRDVSGNTIYF
TRBV29-1	TRBD2	TRBJ2-5	CSVDLAGRPGETQYF
TRBV4-1	NA	TRBJ2-5	CASSQGGRDQETQYF
TRBV12-3/TRBV12-4	NA	TRBJ2-4	CASQRTYNEQYF
TRBV7-2	TRBD1	TRBJ2-5	CASSFVDRGNIGQYF
TRBV11-3	NA	TRBJ2-1	CASSLDSRPYNEQFF
TRBV4-2	NA	TRBJ1-1	CASSQGGPEAFF
TRBV2	NA	TRBJ1-2	CASSGLDSGLGYTF
TRBV21-1	NA	TRBJ2-7	CASSKVGGSSYEQYF
TRBV5-1	TRBD1	TRBJ2-7	CASSLVSGGNEQYF